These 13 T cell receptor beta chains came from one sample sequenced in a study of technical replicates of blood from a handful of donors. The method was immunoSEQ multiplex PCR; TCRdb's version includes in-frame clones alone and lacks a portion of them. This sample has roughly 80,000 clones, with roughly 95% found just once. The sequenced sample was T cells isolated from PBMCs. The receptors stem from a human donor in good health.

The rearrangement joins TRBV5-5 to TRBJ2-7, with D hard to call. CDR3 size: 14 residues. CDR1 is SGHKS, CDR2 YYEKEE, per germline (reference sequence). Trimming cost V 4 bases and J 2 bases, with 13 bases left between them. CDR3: CASSPFQATYEQYF. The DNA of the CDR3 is TGTGCCAGCAGCCCCTTCCAGGCCACCTACGAGCAGTACTTC.

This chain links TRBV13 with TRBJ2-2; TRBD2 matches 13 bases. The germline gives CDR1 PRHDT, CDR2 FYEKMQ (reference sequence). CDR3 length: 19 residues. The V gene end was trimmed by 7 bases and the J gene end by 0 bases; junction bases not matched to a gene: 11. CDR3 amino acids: CASNRVSGTSGANTGELFF. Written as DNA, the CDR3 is TGTGCCAGCAACCGCGTTTCCGGGACTAGCGGGGCGAACACCGGGGAGCTGTTTTTT.

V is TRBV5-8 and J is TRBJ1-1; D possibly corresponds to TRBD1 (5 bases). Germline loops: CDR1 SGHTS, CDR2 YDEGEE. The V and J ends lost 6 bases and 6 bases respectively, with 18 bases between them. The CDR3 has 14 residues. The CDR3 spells CASIRSPGGAEAFF. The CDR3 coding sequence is TGTGCCAGCATCAGAAGCCCCGGAGGGGCTGAAGCTTTCTTT.

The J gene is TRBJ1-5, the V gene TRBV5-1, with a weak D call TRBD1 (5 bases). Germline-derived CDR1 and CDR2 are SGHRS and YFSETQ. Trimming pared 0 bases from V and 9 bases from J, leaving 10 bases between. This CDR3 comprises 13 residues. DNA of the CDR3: TGCGCCAGCAGCTTGGAAGGGGCATGGCCCCAGCATTTT. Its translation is CASSLEGAWPQHF.

The CDR3: CASSWFIGQEEQYF. The CDR3 DNA follows: TGCGCCAGCAGCTGGTTCATCGGACAGGAGGAGCAGTACTTC. The chain joins TRBV5-1 to TRBJ2-7; TRBD1 agrees at 7 bases. CDR1 is SGHRS, CDR2 YFSETQ, per germline. The ends lost 3 bases at V and 7 bases at J; junction bases unmatched: 10. The CDR3 contains 14 residues.

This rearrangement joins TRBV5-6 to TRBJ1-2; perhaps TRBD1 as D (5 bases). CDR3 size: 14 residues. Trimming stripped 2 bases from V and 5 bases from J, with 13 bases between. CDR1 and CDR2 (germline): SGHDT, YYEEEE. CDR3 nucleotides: TGTGCCAGCAGCTTTGAACAGGCCTTTTATGGCTACACCTTC. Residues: CASSFEQAFYGYTF. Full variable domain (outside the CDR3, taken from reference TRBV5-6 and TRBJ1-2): DAGVTQSPTHLIKTRGQQVTLRCSPKSGHDTVSWYQQALGQGPQFIFQYYEEEERQRGNFPDRFSGHQFPNYSSELNVNALLLGDSALYLCASSFEQAFYGYTFGSGTRLTVV.

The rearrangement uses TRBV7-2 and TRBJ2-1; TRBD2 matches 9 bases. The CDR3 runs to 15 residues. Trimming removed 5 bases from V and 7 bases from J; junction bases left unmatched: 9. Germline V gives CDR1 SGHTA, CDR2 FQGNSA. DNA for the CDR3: TGTGCCAGCAGCCTAAGCGGGAGGCTAAGAAATGAGCAGTTCTTC. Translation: CASSLSGRLRNEQFF.

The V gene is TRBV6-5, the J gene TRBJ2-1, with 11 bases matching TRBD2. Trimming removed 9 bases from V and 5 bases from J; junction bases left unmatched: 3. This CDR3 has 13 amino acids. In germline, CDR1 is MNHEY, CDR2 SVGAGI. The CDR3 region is CASRLAGNNEQFF. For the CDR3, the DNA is TGTGCCAGTCGACTAGCGGGGAACAATGAGCAGTTCTTC.

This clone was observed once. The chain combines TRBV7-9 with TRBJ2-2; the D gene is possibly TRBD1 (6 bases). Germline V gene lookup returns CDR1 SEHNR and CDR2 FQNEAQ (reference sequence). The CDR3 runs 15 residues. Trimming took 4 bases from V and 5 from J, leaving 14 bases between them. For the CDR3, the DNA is TGTGCCAGCAGCTCTTTAAGAGGGGGAACCGGGGAGCTGTTTTTT. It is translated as CASSSLRGGTGELFF.

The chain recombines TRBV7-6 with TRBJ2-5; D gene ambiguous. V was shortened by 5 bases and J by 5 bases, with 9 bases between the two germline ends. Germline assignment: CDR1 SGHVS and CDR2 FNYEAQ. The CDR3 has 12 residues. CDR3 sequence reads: CASSPGRETQYF. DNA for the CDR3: TGTGCCAGCAGCCCGGGTCGGGAGACCCAGTACTTC. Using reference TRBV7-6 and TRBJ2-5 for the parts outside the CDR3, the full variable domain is GAGVSQSPRYKVTKRGQDVALRCDPISGHVSLYWYRQALGQGPEFLTYFNYEAQQDKSGLPNDRFSAERPEGSISTLTIQRTEQRDSAMYRCASSPGRETQYFGPGTRLLVL.

The CDR3 DNA follows: TGTGCCAGCAAGTCTAGCGGAGACAAAGAGACCCAGTACTTC. Protein sequence: CASKSSGDKETQYF. V is TRBV2 and J is TRBJ2-5; 7 bases align to TRBD2. There are 14 residues in the CDR3. CDR1 and CDR2 (germline): SNHLY, FYNNEI. V lost 7 bases, J lost 3 bases, and 8 bases stayed unmatched.

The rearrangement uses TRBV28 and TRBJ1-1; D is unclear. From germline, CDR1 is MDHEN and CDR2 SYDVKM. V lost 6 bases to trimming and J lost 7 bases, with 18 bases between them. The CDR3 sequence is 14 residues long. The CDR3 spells CASSYKVPGSEAFF. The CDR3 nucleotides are TGTGCCAGCAGCTATAAAGTCCCCGGTAGTGAAGCTTTCTTT. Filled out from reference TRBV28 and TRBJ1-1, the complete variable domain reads DVKVTQSSRYLVKRTGEKVFLECVQDMDHENMFWYRQDPGLGLRLIYFSYDVKMKEKGDIPEGYSVSREKKERFSLILESASTNQTSMYLCASSYKVPGSEAFFGQGTRLTVV.

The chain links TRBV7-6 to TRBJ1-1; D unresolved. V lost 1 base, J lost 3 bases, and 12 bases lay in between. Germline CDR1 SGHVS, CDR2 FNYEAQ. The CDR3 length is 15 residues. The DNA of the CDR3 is TGTGCCAGCAGCTTAGGGACTGCATCTTACACTGAAGCTTTCTTT. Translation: CASSLGTASYTEAFF.